This TCR beta chain comes out of a study of blood T cell repertoires in COVID-19. Overall study context: Italy, Spain and the United States were the sources of the convalescent and acute COVID-19 samples. Sources were T cells, B-cell-depleted T cells, or PBMCs; the material itself was cDNA or gDNA.

Enrolment of Seattle patients took place during active infection, and they were followed longitudinally. Per the original data handling: Amplification with reference gene primers provided the estimates of nucleated cell counts. Libraries were prepared by immunoSEQ multiplex PCR; TCRdb keeps only in-frame clonotypes and omits some of them. V and J calls and clone size are those listed in that table; D and trimming were worked out from the DNA. The sample lists around 470,000 clones; about 91% were seen once. Sequenced input: peripheral blood. The TCR sequence derives from a man between 18 and 29 years old with COVID-19, enrolled during active disease.

CDR3 loop: CASSLDPGRSDTEAFF. The DNA for the CDR3 is TGTGCCAGCAGCTTAGATCCAGGGCGTTCGGACACTGAAGCTTTCTTT. The chain has TRBV7-8 and TRBJ1-1, with D possibly being TRBD1 (5 bases). The V gene lost 1 base and the J gene lost 3 bases, with 15 bases spanning the gap. In germline, CDR1 is SGHVS, CDR2 FQNEAQ. The CDR3 sequence is 16 residues long.